This T cell receptor beta chain is drawn from a study of blood T cell repertoires in COVID-19. Study details: Nucleic acid was either cDNA or gDNA, and it came from T cells, B-cell-depleted T cells, or PBMCs.

V lost 0 bases and J lost 5; bases outside the gene matches: 9. Germline CDR1 is SGHVS and CDR2 is FQNEAQ. The CDR3 covers 18 residues. Using immunoSEQ multiplex PCR, the repertoire was profiled, and TCRdb retains in-frame clones only, with some absent. The profile shows around 88,000 clones, roughly 80% of them singletons. The chain couples TRBV7-8 to TRBJ2-1; 11 bases line up with TRBD2. The receptor was derived from an elderly woman with acute or convalescent COVID-19. The sample was peripheral blood. As DNA, the CDR3 is TGTGCCAGCAGCTTAGCTCTAACCCTAGCGGGGGGCAACAATGAGCAGTTCTTC. Amino acids: CASSLALTLAGGNNEQFF.